These 32 T cell receptor beta chains originate from one sample sequenced in a study of neurological immune-mediated disorders. TCRdb reprocessed the 5' RACE reads with MiXCR, giving one entry per CDR3 protein. The data show about 14,000 distinct CDR3 sequences, under 11% seen once. Sequencing input: PBMCs. The receptor source for this set is a woman aged 40 to 50 in good health.

Many counts were recorded for this clonotype. This chain joins TRBV5-1 and TRBJ2-1; 9 bases match TRBD2. CDR3 length: 16 residues. The junction had 10 bases not matched to a gene; V was cut back by 0 bases and J by 9 bases. The germline V gene has CDR1 SGHRS and CDR2 YFSETQ. Here the CDR3 DNA reads TGCGCCAGCAGCTTGGCACCAACCGGGACTAGCCGTGAGCAGTTCTTC. The encoded protein is CASSLAPTGTSREQFF.

This clonotype has just a few counts. Sequence at one end of the junction differs from germline and may be a read error. The J gene is TRBJ1-5, the V gene TRBV20-1; TRBD1 agrees at 8 bases. This CDR3 has 16 amino acids. Germline V lookup: CDR1 DFQATT, CDR2 SNEGSKA (reference sequence). The CDR3 DNA reads TGCAGTGCCAGAGACAGGGGAGGGTATAGCAATCAGCCCCAGCATTTT. Residues: CSARDRGGYSNQPQHF.

This clonotype was recorded at least ten times. The chain joins TRBV7-9 to TRBJ2-6; 7 nucleotides agree with TRBD1. J was trimmed by 14 bases and V by 5 bases; bases with no gene match: 6. The CDR3 contains 12 residues. In germline, CDR1 is SEHNR, CDR2 FQNEAQ (reference sequence). CDR3 protein: CASSGTGVLLTF. The CDR3 DNA reads as TGTGCCAGCAGCGGAACAGGGGTGCTCCTGACTTTC.

The sample holds many counts of this clonotype. J is TRBJ2-7 and V is TRBV20-1; 13 bases are a match to TRBD2. Per germline, CDR1 DFQATT and CDR2 SNEGSKA (reference sequence). The CDR3 covers 17 residues. The J segment lost 2 bases and the V segment lost 3 bases, leaving 10 bases of the junction unmatched. The CDR3 coding sequence is TGCAGTGCTAGGACCGGGACTAGCGGGACACCTGCCTACGAGCAGTACTTC. It encodes CSARTGTSGTPAYEQYF.

This clonotype was seen at least ten times. V usage is TRBV7-6 and J usage is TRBJ1-1; D is ambiguous. V lost 4 bases to trimming and J lost 2 bases, with 11 bases between them. CDR1 is SGHVS, CDR2 FNYEAQ, per germline. The CDR3 is made up of 14 amino acids. CDR3 sequence reads: CASSSPTPNTEAFF. The DNA of the CDR3 is TGTGCCAGCAGCTCTCCCACGCCTAACACTGAAGCTTTCTTT.

The rearrangement joins TRBV7-6 to TRBJ1-5; D is perhaps TRBD1 (6 bases). Trimming stripped 5 bases from V and 3 bases from J, with 11 bases between. CDR1 is SGHVS, CDR2 FNYEAQ, per germline. The CDR3 runs 14 residues. CDR3 residues: CASSQWGPNQPQHF. The CDR3 DNA sequence: TGTGCCAGCAGCCAATGGGGGCCCAATCAGCCCCAGCATTTT.

This clonotype qualifies as medium-sized (0.01 to 0.1%). DNA of the CDR3: TGTGCCAGCCAGGGCAACAATTCACCCCTCCACTTT. It yields the protein CASQGNNSPLHF. V usage is TRBV27 and J usage is TRBJ1-6; D possibly corresponds to TRBD1 (5 bases). The V end lost 8 bases, the J end lost 7 bases, and 9 bases lay between the germline ends. The CDR3 sequence is 12 residues long. Germline V lookup: CDR1 MNHEY, CDR2 SMNVEV (reference sequence).

This clonotype was observed many times. V gene TRBV20-1 combines with J gene TRBJ1-5; maybe TRBD1 (5 bases). Germline V CDR1 and CDR2: DFQATT, SNEGSKA (reference sequence). V gave up 3 bases and J gave up 2 bases, with 5 bases separating them. This CDR3 spans 12 amino acids. This CDR3 reads CSASRGNQPQHF. CDR3 DNA sequence: TGCAGTGCTAGCAGGGGCAATCAGCCCCAGCATTTT.

This clonotype was recorded at least ten times. CDR3 nucleotide sequence: TGTGCCAGCAGTGTCCATCCTAGCGGGGTTCTAGCCAAAAACATTCAGTACTTC. Translated, it gives CASSVHPSGVLAKNIQYF. This sequence joins TRBV6-1 and TRBJ2-4; 9 bases fit TRBD2. The CDR3 is 18 residues long. J was trimmed by 0 bases and V by 4 bases; bases with no gene match: 10. Germline V gene lookup returns CDR1 MNHNS and CDR2 SASEGT.

This clonotype was recorded at least ten times. This chain links TRBV10-2 with TRBJ2-7; 7 bases are a match to TRBD1. Germline CDR1 is WSHSY and CDR2 is SAAADI. The CDR3 covers 17 residues. The V gene end was trimmed by 5 bases and the J gene end by 1 base; junction bases not matched to a gene: 14. Here the CDR3 reads CASSSLPGDSLSYEQYF. The CDR3 coding sequence is TGCGCCAGCAGTTCCCTTCCCGGGGACAGCCTTTCCTACGAGCAGTACTTC.

Many counts were recorded for this clonotype. The chain is built from TRBV5-1 and TRBJ1-6; unclear D gene. V shed 0 bases and J shed 7 bases, with 8 bases lying between them. CDR3 size: 14 residues. In germline, CDR1 is SGHRS, CDR2 YFSETQ. CDR3 nucleotide sequence: TGCGCCAGCAGCTTGGGGGCCGTAAATTCACCCCTCCACTTT. Amino acid sequence: CASSLGAVNSPLHF.

In this sample, this clonotype turned up many times. The chain couples TRBV7-8 to TRBJ2-5; 8 positions match TRBD2. V lost 10 bases and J lost 0; bases outside the gene matches: 13. Germline assignment: CDR1 SGHVS and CDR2 FQNEAQ. This CDR3 has 16 residues. The CDR3 reads CATTSVRASYQETQYF. DNA of the CDR3: TGTGCCACGACTAGCGTTCGGGCGTCTTACCAAGAGACCCAGTACTTC. The full variable domain, with the rest looked up from reference TRBV7-8 and TRBJ2-5, is GAGVSQSPRYKVAKRGQDVALRCDPISGHVSLFWYQQALGQGPEFLTYFQNEAQLDKSGLPSDRFFAERPEGSVSTLKIQRTQQEDSAVYLCATTSVRASYQETQYFGPGTRLLVL.

This clonotype occurred many times. The V gene is TRBV21-1, the J gene TRBJ1-5. TRBV21-1 is marked as a pseudogene. This CDR3 contains 15 residues. The CDR3 nucleotides are TGTGCCAGCAGCAAAGTCGAACGGATCATTCAGCCCCAGCATTTT. It yields the protein CASSKVERIIQPQHF.

This clonotype has a count of ten or more. The chain carries TRBV12-3 or TRBV12-4 and TRBJ2-5; D unresolved. The V and J ends lost 1 base and 0 bases respectively, with 6 bases between them. CDR3 length: 14 residues. CDR3 in DNA: TGTGCCAGCAGTTTAGGGGCTGACCAAGAGACCCAGTACTTC. Protein sequence: CASSLGADQETQYF.

By frequency in the sample, this clonotype is medium-sized. This sequence joins TRBV20-1 and TRBJ2-1, with 11 positions matching TRBD2. The CDR3 contains 19 residues. Germline CDR1 and CDR2: DFQATT and SNEGSKA (reference sequence). Losses at the gene ends were 6 bases for V and 6 bases for J; bases not matched to a gene: 22. CDR3 nucleotide sequence: TGCAGTGCCGGGTGGGTAGCGGGAGGGCGGACCCGGGGCGGCAATGAGCAGTTCTTC. Amino acids: CSAGWVAGGRTRGGNEQFF.

This clonotype was seen repeatedly, ten times or more. V is TRBV28 and J is TRBJ2-5, with D possibly TRBD2 on 5 matching bases. Germline lookup yields CDR1 MDHEN and CDR2 SYDVKM. V was trimmed by 7 bases and J by 2 bases, leaving 14 bases between them. The CDR3 spans 14 residues. The CDR3 DNA sequence: TGTGCCAGCAAAGGACCTCGGGGACAAGAGACCCAGTACTTC. Amino acid sequence: CASKGPRGQETQYF.

J is TRBJ1-1 and V is TRBV23-1; no firm D call. TRBV23-1 is placed among ORFs of uncertain function. Trimming stripped 0 bases from V and 2 bases from J, with 13 bases between. The CDR3 is 16 amino acids. DNA of the CDR3: TGCGCCAGCAGTCAATCTTCTTGGTCAGCAAACACTGAAGCTTTCTTT. Translated: CASSQSSWSANTEAFF.

This clonotype was detected many times. The chain uses TRBV12-3 or TRBV12-4 and TRBJ2-3, with D tentatively TRBD2 (5 bases). V was clipped by 1 base and J by 4 bases, with 6 bases between them. This CDR3 has 13 amino acids. CDR3 loop: CASSLGESDTQYF. In nucleotides, the CDR3 is TGTGCCAGCAGTTTAGGGGAGTCAGATACGCAGTATTTT.

This clonotype is termed medium-sized. The chain couples TRBV7-9 to TRBJ2-1, with D possibly being TRBD2 (6 bases). Per germline, CDR1 SEHNR and CDR2 FQNEAQ (reference sequence). The V end was cut by 4 bases, the J end by 10 bases, with 11 bases between. The CDR3 extends over 12 amino acids. The DNA for the CDR3 is TGTGCCAGCAGCTCGACTCGGGAGGAGCAGTTCTTC. The encoded protein is CASSSTREEQFF.

In this sample, this clonotype turned up many times. The V call is TRBV20-1, the J call TRBJ2-7, with D tentatively TRBD1 or TRBD2 (5 bases each). Germline CDR1 reads DFQATT; CDR2 reads SNEGSKA (reference sequence). The CDR3 runs 12 residues. Deletions cut 3 bases from V and 6 bases from J, with 12 bases between. The CDR3 DNA reads TGCAGTGCTAGGGGCAGGGCGGGCGAGCAGTACTTC. Translated, it gives CSARGRAGEQYF.

Many counts were recorded for this clonotype. The CDR3 nucleotides are TGTGCCAGCAGTTCGAGCGGGGGTGGACCCGGGGAGCTGTTTTTT. Translated, it gives CASSSSGGGPGELFF. The chain is built from TRBV12-3 or TRBV12-4 and TRBJ2-2; TRBD2 matches at 8 bases. V was pared by 4 bases and J by 6 bases, with 7 bases of the junction left unmatched. The CDR3 runs 15 residues.

This clonotype occurred many times. J is TRBJ2-5 and V is TRBV6-1; D gene ambiguous. V dropped 0 bases and J dropped 7 bases, with 12 bases sitting between them. CDR3 length equals 14 residues. CDR1 and CDR2 from the germline V gene are MNHNS and SASEGT. CDR3 in DNA: TGTGCCAGCAGTGAAGCGGCACCTGTTGTGACCCAGTACTTC. This sequence encodes CASSEAAPVVTQYF.

There are many counts of this clonotype. V and J are TRBV7-2 and TRBJ2-2; D may be TRBD1 or TRBD2 (6 bases each). Trimming removed 0 bases at V and 5 bases at J, with 10 bases between. The CDR3 runs 15 residues. Germline V lookup: CDR1 SGHTA, CDR2 FQGNSA. The CDR3 DNA reads as TGTGCCAGCAGCTTAGCCGGGGGCTGGACCGGGGAGCTGTTTTTT. Translation gives CASSLAGGWTGELFF.

This clonotype was seen repeatedly, ten times or more. The chain is built from TRBV5-1 and TRBJ2-2; 8 bases match TRBD1. The germline V gene encodes CDR1 SGHRS and CDR2 YFSETQ. Trimming removed 4 bases from V and 1 base from J; junction bases left unmatched: 9. The length of the CDR3 is 17 residues. The CDR3 region is CASSKTTGTGNTGELFF. In nucleotides, the CDR3 is TGCGCCAGCAGCAAAACCACCGGGACAGGGAACACCGGGGAGCTGTTTTTT.

This clonotype was counted ten times or more. The CDR3 DNA reads as TGTGCCAGCAGCTGGTCAGGGTCGGGCCACAATGAGCAGTTCTTC. Translation gives CASSWSGSGHNEQFF. The V and J genes are TRBV7-2 and TRBJ2-1, with a tentative D call TRBD1 (5 bases). The CDR3 loop spans 15 amino acids. CDR1 is SGHTA, CDR2 FQGNSA, per germline. Trimming left V 4 bases short and J 5 bases short, with 15 bases between. Full variable domain (outside the CDR3, taken from reference TRBV7-2 and TRBJ2-1): GAGVSQSPSNKVTEKGKDVELRCDPISGHTALYWYRQSLGQGLEFLIYFQGNSAPDKSGLPSDRFSAERTGGSVSTLTIQRTQQEDSAVYLCASSWSGSGHNEQFFGPGTRLTVL.

At least ten counts were recorded for this clonotype. The chain has TRBV7-2 and TRBJ2-3; D gene uncertain. The germline CDR1 and CDR2 sequences are SGHTA and FQGNSA. The CDR3 has 14 residues. The V end lost 5 bases, the J end lost 1 base, and 10 bases lay between the germline ends. The CDR3 DNA reads as TGTGCCAGCAGCCCCAAGAGCGGCACAGATACGCAGTATTTT. It encodes CASSPKSGTDTQYF.

There are many counts of this clonotype. The V gene is TRBV27, the J gene TRBJ2-3; 12 bases fit TRBD2. The germline V gene encodes CDR1 MNHEY and CDR2 SMNVEV (reference sequence). This CDR3 has 17 amino acids. Trimming cost V 5 bases and J 8 bases; bases outside gene matches: 14. The CDR3 sequence: CASSPGLAGTSGGTQYF. The CDR3 nucleotides are TGTGCCAGCAGTCCGGGACTAGCGGGCACGAGTGGCGGTACGCAGTATTTT.

In this sample, this clonotype turned up many times. The rearrangement uses TRBV20-1 and TRBJ2-1, with D uncertain. The CDR3 extends over 13 amino acids. Germline V gives CDR1 DFQATT, CDR2 SNEGSKA (reference sequence). Trimming cost V 6 bases and J 2 bases, with 11 bases left between them. CDR3 amino acids: CSATLVPYNEQFF. In DNA, the CDR3 is TGCAGTGCCACCCTAGTTCCCTACAATGAGCAGTTCTTC.

This clonotype was recorded many times. V is TRBV4-1 and J is TRBJ2-1; D may be TRBD2 (6 bases). Trimming removed 1 base from V and 1 base from J, with 11 bases in between. CDR1 is MGHRA and CDR2 is YSYEKL in the germline V gene. This CDR3 spans 16 amino acids. In DNA, the CDR3 is TGCGCCAGCAGCCAAGCGGAGGGGTTTTCCTACAATGAGCAGTTCTTC. It codes for CASSQAEGFSYNEQFF.

At least ten counts were recorded for this clonotype. The chain has TRBV7-2 and TRBJ2-5, with D possibly matching TRBD1 (5 bases). The length of the CDR3 is 14 residues. CDR1 is SGHTA, CDR2 FQGNSA, per germline. The ends were cut back, 3 bases at V and 1 base at J, with 9 bases in the middle. The CDR3 DNA reads as TGTGCCAGCAGCTTGGGGCAAACCCAAGAGACCCAGTACTTC. Protein: CASSLGQTQETQYF.

This clonotype was seen repeatedly, ten times or more. The chain carries TRBV5-1 and TRBJ1-5, with D perhaps matching TRBD1 (6 bases). Trimming took 0 bases from V and 5 from J, leaving 21 bases between them. The length of the CDR3 is 18 residues. Germline CDR1 reads SGHRS; CDR2 reads YFSETQ. The CDR3 DNA sequence: TGCGCCAGCAGCTTGGCCCCTGGTACTCGACAGGAAGATCAGCCCCAGCATTTT. Protein sequence: CASSLAPGTRQEDQPQHF.

In this sample, this clonotype is medium-sized (0.01 to 0.1%). This rearrangement joins TRBV3-1 to TRBJ2-3; no definite D call. CDR1 and CDR2 (germline): LGHDT, YNNKEL (reference sequence). The CDR3 extends over 15 amino acids. With 1 base removed from V and 8 bases from J, the gap between germline ends came to 16 bases. The CDR3 loop reads CASSQVAVGLLTQYF. The CDR3 region has the DNA TGTGCCAGCAGCCAAGTCGCTGTTGGGCTTCTTACGCAGTATTTT.